This entry lists 20 T cell receptor beta chains sequenced from one sample in a study of CD8 T cells in ankylosing spondylitis. Findings and limits, study-wide: Seemingly distinctive of ankylosing spondylitis blood was a TCR beta motif formed by eight highly homologous variants.

Using its own MiXCR run on the 5' RACE reads, TCRdb lists one record per CDR3 protein. The sample lists 800,000 to 900,000 distinct CDR3 sequences, 10% to 15% occurring once. Antigens of these TCRs are unknown. Sequenced sample: blood, either unsorted or a sorted T cell fraction (not recorded which). The source is a male donor with ankylosing spondylitis.

This clonotype turned up a few times. The J gene is TRBJ2-1, the V gene TRBV7-9; D may be TRBD2 (5 bases). V shed 1 base and J shed 5 bases, with 18 bases lying between them. Germline V gene data show CDR1 as SEHNR and CDR2 as FQNEAQ (reference sequence). This CDR3 is 17 amino acids long. CDR3 nucleotides: TGTGCCAGCAGCTTAGTCAGAGGACTGCTATTTAACAATGAGCAGTTCTTC. As protein: CASSLVRGLLFNNEQFF.

The J gene is TRBJ1-4, the V gene TRBV18, with a possible D match to TRBD1 (5 bases). The CDR3 is 14 amino acids. Deletions cut 3 bases from V and 8 bases from J, with 13 bases between. In germline, CDR1 is KGHSH, CDR2 LQKENI. The chain's CDR3 is CASSPQGGDEKLFF. Here the CDR3 DNA reads TGTGCCAGCTCACCTCAGGGAGGGGACGAAAAACTGTTTTTT.

This clonotype was picked up many times. V and J are TRBV11-2 and TRBJ2-4; D is unclear. V lost 0 bases, J lost 11 bases, and 14 bases lay in between. CDR3 length: 14 amino acids. Per the germline V gene, CDR1 is SGHAT and CDR2 is FQNNGV. This chain's CDR3 is CASSLDPSTSVQYF. CDR3 in DNA: TGTGCCAGCAGCTTAGATCCCTCGACTTCCGTTCAGTACTTC. Complete variable domain (other parts from reference TRBV11-2 and TRBJ2-4): EAGVAQSPRYKIIEKRQSVAFWCNPISGHATLYWYQQILGQGPKLLIQFQNNGVVDDSQLPKDRFSAERLKGVDSTLKIQPAKLEDSAVYLCASSLDPSTSVQYFGAGTRLSVL.

V and J are TRBV5-1 and TRBJ2-5; D perhaps matches TRBD1 (6 bases). Germline loops: CDR1 SGHRS, CDR2 YFSETQ. The CDR3 covers 13 residues. Trimming took off 5 bases at V and 3 bases at J, with 11 bases between the two ends. The CDR3 loop reads CASRQGQEETQYF. CDR3 sequence (DNA): TGCGCCAGCAGACAGGGACAAGAAGAGACCCAGTACTTC.

The chain links TRBV20-1 to TRBJ1-1; D is unresolved. The CDR3 runs to 13 residues. Germline CDR1 DFQATT, CDR2 SNEGSKA (reference sequence). V was trimmed by 6 bases and J by 0 bases, leaving 11 bases between them. The CDR3 sequence: CSAGSPLNTEAFF. The CDR3 DNA reads TGCAGTGCCGGGTCACCCTTGAACACTGAAGCTTTCTTT.

Details on this clonotype: A single base separates this from a much larger clone, so it may be a read error. This chain links TRBV20-1 with TRBJ2-7; tentatively, D is TRBD1 (6 bases). Germline V CDR1 and CDR2: DFQATT, SNEGSKA (reference sequence). V gave up 5 bases and J gave up 6 bases, with 11 bases separating them. CDR3 length equals 11 residues. The CDR3 reads CSAAGVGEQYF. As DNA, the CDR3 is TGCAGTGCTGCAGGGGTCGGCGAGCAGTACTTC.

The chain carries TRBV28 and TRBJ2-7; 10 positions match TRBD2. Looked up from germline, CDR1 is MDHEN and CDR2 is SYDVKM. V trimming: 1 base; J trimming: 4 bases; junction bases outside the gene matches: 16. CDR3 length: 19 residues. CDR3 DNA: TGTGCCAGCAGTTTATCCTCTCTAGCGGGAGTTTTTCGGCTTTACGAGCAGTACTTC. Translation: CASSLSSLAGVFRLYEQYF.

The V and J genes are TRBV20-1 and TRBJ2-1, with 7 bases fitting TRBD2. J lost 1 base, V lost 3 bases, and 6 bases had no gene match. This CDR3 comprises 15 residues. Germline V gene lookup returns CDR1 DFQATT and CDR2 SNEGSKA (reference sequence). The CDR3 bases are TGCAGTGCTAGGCGGGAGAGTTTATCCTACAATGAGCAGTTCTTC. It yields the protein CSARRESLSYNEQFF.

A word on this clonotype: A read error may explain this, as a much larger clone is one base away. V usage is TRBV4-2 and J usage is TRBJ2-2; no clear D. The V end lost 0 bases, the J end lost 6 bases, and 5 bases lay between the germline ends. The germline V gene has CDR1 LGHNA and CDR2 YNFKEQ. The CDR3 is made up of 13 amino acids. CDR3 amino acids: CASSQEGPGELFF. In DNA form, the CDR3 reads TGTGCCAGCAGCCAAGAGGGTCCCGGGGAGCTGTTTTTT.

This clonotype was found many times. This sequence joins TRBV11-2 and TRBJ1-1; 8 bases agree with TRBD1. V shed 6 bases, J shed 4 bases, and the junction held 10 bases outside the gene matches. CDR1 is SGHAT and CDR2 is FQNNGV in the germline V gene. The CDR3 is 15 residues long. This CDR3 is CASRLTATGGTEAFF. The DNA of the CDR3 is TGTGCCAGCAGGCTAACTGCTACAGGGGGCACTGAAGCTTTCTTT. The full variable domain, with the rest looked up from reference TRBV11-2 and TRBJ1-1, is EAGVAQSPRYKIIEKRQSVAFWCNPISGHATLYWYQQILGQGPKLLIQFQNNGVVDDSQLPKDRFSAERLKGVDSTLKIQPAKLEDSAVYLCASRLTATGGTEAFFGQGTRLTVV.

This clonotype was seen a handful of times. CDR3 amino acids: CATSKETEYGYTF. As DNA, the CDR3 is TGTGCCACCAGTAAAGAGACAGAATATGGCTACACCTTC. The V gene is TRBV24-1, the J gene TRBJ1-2; D perhaps matches TRBD1 (5 bases). Trimming stripped 6 bases from V and 5 bases from J, with 12 bases between. The CDR3 length is 13 residues. Per the germline V gene, CDR1 is KGHDR and CDR2 is SFDVKD.

V gene TRBV30 combines with J gene TRBJ1-2, with TRBD1 matching 8 bases. Germline V CDR1 and CDR2: GTSNPN, SVGIG (reference sequence). V lost 2 bases to trimming and J lost 5 bases; unmatched junction nucleotides: 4. The CDR3 length is 13 residues. CDR3 in DNA: TGTGCCTGGAGTAGGGACAGGCCGTATGGCTACACCTTC. This gives the protein CAWSRDRPYGYTF.

The rearrangement joins TRBV20-1 to TRBJ2-1, with D possibly being TRBD1 (7 bases). The CDR3 covers 12 residues. Germline V gives CDR1 DFQATT, CDR2 SNEGSKA (reference sequence). Trimming left V 8 bases short and J 8 bases short, with 16 bases between. The CDR3 nucleotides read TGCAGTTCTTTATCCAGGGGGGATGAGCAGTTCTTC. Its translation is CSSLSRGDEQFF.

This clonotype was observed a single time. The rearrangement links TRBV9 to TRBJ2-7; a possible D gene is TRBD2 (6 bases). The CDR3 loop spans 15 amino acids. V dropped 0 bases and J dropped 2 bases, with 12 bases sitting between them. Looked up from germline, CDR1 is SGDLS and CDR2 is YYNGEE. DNA for the CDR3: TGTGCCAGCAGCGTAGGTCGAGCGGGCACCTACGAGCAGTACTTC. It is translated as CASSVGRAGTYEQYF.

This clonotype was recorded a few times. The genes are TRBV20-1 and TRBJ1-6; 8 bases align to TRBD1. J gave up 7 bases and V 4 bases, and 6 bases lay outside the gene matches. CDR1 is DFQATT and CDR2 is SNEGSKA in the germline V gene (reference sequence). This CDR3 is built from 14 residues. CDR3 DNA: TGCAGTGCTATCAGACAGGGGCGAAATTCACCCCTCCACTTT. Translated: CSAIRQGRNSPLHF.

In its sample, this clonotype was seen a few times. V and J are TRBV7-9 and TRBJ2-1; D unresolved. The germline V gene has CDR1 SEHNR and CDR2 FQNEAQ (reference sequence). The CDR3 consists of 15 residues. Trimming cost V 4 bases and J 0 bases, with 10 bases left between them. The CDR3 is CASSSTYSSYNEQFF. The CDR3 DNA is TGTGCCAGCAGCTCAACTTATAGCTCCTACAATGAGCAGTTCTTC.

This clonotype was recorded at least ten times. The rearrangement uses TRBV6-5 and TRBJ1-2, with D perhaps TRBD1 (5 bases). The germline gives CDR1 MNHEY, CDR2 SVGAGI. Trimming cost V 6 bases and J 7 bases, with 9 bases left between them. The CDR3 length is 11 residues. The CDR3 nucleotides read TGTGCCAGCAGGCAGGGTGCTGGCTACACCTTC. It is translated as CASRQGAGYTF.

This clonotype was detected only a few times. The genes are TRBV29-1 and TRBJ2-7; D is uncertain. Trimming stripped 4 bases from V and 2 bases from J, with 12 bases between. There are 13 residues in the CDR3. Germline CDR1 SQVTM, CDR2 ANQGSEA. The CDR3 region has the DNA TGCAGCGTTGTTGGACGCCTTACCTACGAGCAGTACTTC. Residues: CSVVGRLTYEQYF.

The sample holds a few counts of this clonotype. This chain joins TRBV5-1 and TRBJ1-6, with D unresolved. Trimming removed 0 bases at V and 7 bases at J, with 5 bases between. Germline V gives CDR1 SGHRS, CDR2 YFSETQ. CDR3 length: 13 residues. The CDR3 here is CASSLVENSPLHF. DNA of the CDR3: TGCGCCAGCAGCTTGGTAGAAAATTCACCCCTCCACTTT.

About this clonotype itself: A read error may account for a junction end that differs from germline. This chain uses TRBV20-1 with TRBJ2-1; D is ambiguous. Germline V lookup: CDR1 DFQATT, CDR2 SNEGSKA (reference sequence). CDR3 size: 13 residues. The CDR3 sequence is CSARERLLNEQFF. The CDR3 coding sequence is TGCAGTGCAAGAGAGCGTCTACTAAATGAGCAGTTCTTC.